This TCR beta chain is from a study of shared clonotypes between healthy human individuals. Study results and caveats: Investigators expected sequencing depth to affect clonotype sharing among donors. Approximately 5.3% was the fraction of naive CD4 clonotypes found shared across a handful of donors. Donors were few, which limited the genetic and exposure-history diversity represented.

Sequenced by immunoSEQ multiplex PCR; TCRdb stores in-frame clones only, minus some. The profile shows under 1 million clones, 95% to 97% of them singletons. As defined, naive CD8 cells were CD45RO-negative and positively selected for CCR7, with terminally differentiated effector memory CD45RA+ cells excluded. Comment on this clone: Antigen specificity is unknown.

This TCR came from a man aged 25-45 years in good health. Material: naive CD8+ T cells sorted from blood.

CDR3 amino acids: CASSQDFPDTQYF. CDR3 nucleotides: TGTGCCAGCAGCCAAGATTTTCCAGATACGCAGTATTTT. The rearrangement links TRBV14 to TRBJ2-3; D remains unclear. Germline CDR1 SGHDN, CDR2 FVKESK. V was trimmed by 0 bases and J by 4 bases, leaving 5 bases between them. CDR3 length equals 13 residues.